A selection of T cell receptor beta chains follows, all from one sample in a study of control samples from healthy donors and cancer patients. Sequencing used immunoSEQ multiplex PCR; TCRdb keeps in-frame clones, though not all of them. The table lists 100,000 or so clones, about 90% of them singletons. Sequenced material: blood. Source of these receptors: a woman in her 50s in good health. CDR3s include the opening cysteine and the closing phenylalanine or tryptophan. D genes are given only for firm matches. Clone size, where shown, is once, few, many, or a class for clones that have expanded.

length,size,V,J,D,DNA,CDR3
14,.,TRBV2,TRBJ2-7,TRBD2,TGTGCCAGTTGGGAGGGACTAGCGGGCTACGAGCAGTACTTC,CASWEGLAGYEQYF
15,.,TRBV4-1,TRBJ2-2,.,TGCGCCAGCAGCCAAGAGCCAGGGAACACCGGGGAGCTGTTTTTT,CASSQEPGNTGELFF
15,.,TRBV28,TRBJ1-5,TRBD1,TGTGCCAGCAGCCCTACAGGGGGCGTCGATCAGCCCCAGCATTTT,CASSPTGGVDQPQHF
18,.,TRBV3-1/TRBV3-2,TRBJ2-3,TRBD2,TGTGCCAGCAGCCCAGGACTAGCGGGAGGGCCGGTGGCAGATACGCAGTATTTT,CASSPGLAGGPVADTQYF
14,.,TRBV11-2,TRBJ1-3,.,TGTGCCAGCAGCCCAGGGAGATCTGGAAACACCATATATTTT,CASSPGRSGNTIYF
15,once,TRBV5-8,TRBJ2-3,TRBD1,TGTGCCAGCAGTCCGGGACAGGGGATCACAGATACGCAGTATTTT,CASSPGQGITDTQYF
16,.,TRBV14,TRBJ2-1,TRBD1,TGTGCCAGCAGCCAAGATCTAGGGGGCCCCTACAATGAGCAGTTCTTC,CASSQDLGGPYNEQFF
16,.,TRBV6-2/TRBV6-3,TRBJ1-2,.,TGTGCCAGCAGTTACTCGAATGGAAGGGACGACTATGGCTACACCTTC,CASSYSNGRDDYGYTF
11,.,TRBV3-1/TRBV3-2,TRBJ1-2,.,TGTGCCAGCAGCCAAGGGAGTGGCTACACCTTC,CASSQGSGYTF
14,.,TRBV10-2,TRBJ2-7,TRBD1,TGCGCCAGCAGAGCAGGGGGCGCTTCAACCGAGCAGTACTTC,CASRAGGASTEQYF
14,.,TRBV18,TRBJ1-2,.,TGTGCCAGCTCAGCCGGGACCGGAGTATATGGCTACACCTTC,CASSAGTGVYGYTF
19,.,TRBV6-2/TRBV6-3,TRBJ2-4,TRBD2,TGTGCCAGCAGTTCCGTTAAGAAGGGGCGGGAGCTAGCCAAAAACATTCAGTACTTC,CASSSVKKGRELAKNIQYF
17,.,TRBV18,TRBJ2-5,TRBD2,TGTGCCAGCTCAGAGAGACGCGGACTAGCGGGGGTAGAGACCCAGTACTTC,CASSERRGLAGVETQYF
13,.,TRBV9,TRBJ1-1,.,TGTGCCAGCAGCCTGGACGTTAACACTGAAGCTTTCTTT,CASSLDVNTEAFF
13,.,TRBV19,TRBJ1-1,.,TGTGCCAGTAAAAAGGCCTTCGACACTGAAGCTTTCTTT,CASKKAFDTEAFF
15,.,TRBV19,TRBJ2-5,.,TGTGCCAGTAGTAGATCACAGAAGGGGGACTGGACCCAGTACTTC,CASSRSQKGDWTQYF
14,.,TRBV7-9,TRBJ2-3,TRBD2,TGTGCCAGCAGCACTAGCGGGAGGGCAGATACGCAGTATTTT,CASSTSGRADTQYF
15,.,TRBV5-4,TRBJ2-5,.,TGTGCCAGCAGCCTAGGATCAGGGCTTGGTGAGACCCAGTACTTC,CASSLGSGLGETQYF
13,.,TRBV10-3,TRBJ1-1,.,TGTGCCATCGGCCGGACAGAGAACACTGAAGCTTTCTTT,CAIGRTENTEAFF
14,.,TRBV7-9,TRBJ2-1,.,TGTGCCAGCAGCTTAGTTTCAGGGAACAATGAGCAGTTCTTC,CASSLVSGNNEQFF
15,.,TRBV19,TRBJ1-1,.,TGTGCCAGTATTCTCGGCGGAGGGGTGAACACTGAAGCTTTCTTT,CASILGGGVNTEAFF
12,few,TRBV11-2,TRBJ2-4,.,TGTGCCAGCAGCTTAGATCCTGACATTCAGTACTTC,CASSLDPDIQYF
15,.,TRBV7-8,TRBJ2-3,TRBD2,TGTGCCAGCGGACTGACTAGCGGATTGATAGATACGCAGTATTTT,CASGLTSGLIDTQYF